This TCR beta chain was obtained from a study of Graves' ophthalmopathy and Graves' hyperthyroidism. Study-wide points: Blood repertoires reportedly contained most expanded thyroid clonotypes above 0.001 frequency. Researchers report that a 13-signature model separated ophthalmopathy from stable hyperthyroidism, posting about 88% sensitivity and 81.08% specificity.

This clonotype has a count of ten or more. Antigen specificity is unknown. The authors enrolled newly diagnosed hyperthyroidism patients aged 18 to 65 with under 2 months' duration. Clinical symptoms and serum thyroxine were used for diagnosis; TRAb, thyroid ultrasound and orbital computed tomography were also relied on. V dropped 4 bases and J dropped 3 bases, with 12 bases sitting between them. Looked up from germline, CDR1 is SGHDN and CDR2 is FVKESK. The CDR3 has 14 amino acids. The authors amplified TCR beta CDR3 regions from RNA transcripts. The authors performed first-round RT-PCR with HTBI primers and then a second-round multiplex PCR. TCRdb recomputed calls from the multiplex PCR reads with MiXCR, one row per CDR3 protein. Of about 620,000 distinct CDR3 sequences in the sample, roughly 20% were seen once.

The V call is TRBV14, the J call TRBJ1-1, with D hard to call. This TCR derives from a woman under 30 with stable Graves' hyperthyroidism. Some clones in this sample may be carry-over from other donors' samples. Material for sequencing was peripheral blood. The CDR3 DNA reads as TGTGCCAGCAGCCCCCGGGCGCGGGACACTGAAGCTTTCTTT. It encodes CASSPRARDTEAFF.